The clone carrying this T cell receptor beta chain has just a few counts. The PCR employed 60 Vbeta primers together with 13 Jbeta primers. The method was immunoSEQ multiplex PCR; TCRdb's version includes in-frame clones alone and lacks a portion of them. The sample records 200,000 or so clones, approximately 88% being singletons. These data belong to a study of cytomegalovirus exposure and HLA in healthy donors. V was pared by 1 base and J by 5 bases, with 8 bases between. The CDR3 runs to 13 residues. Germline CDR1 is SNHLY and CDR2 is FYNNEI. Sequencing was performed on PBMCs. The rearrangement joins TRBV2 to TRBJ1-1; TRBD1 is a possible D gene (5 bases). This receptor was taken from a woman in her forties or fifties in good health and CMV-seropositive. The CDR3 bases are TGTGCCAGCAGTGAAGGGAGGGGAACTGAAGCTTTCTTT. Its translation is CASSEGRGTEAFF.